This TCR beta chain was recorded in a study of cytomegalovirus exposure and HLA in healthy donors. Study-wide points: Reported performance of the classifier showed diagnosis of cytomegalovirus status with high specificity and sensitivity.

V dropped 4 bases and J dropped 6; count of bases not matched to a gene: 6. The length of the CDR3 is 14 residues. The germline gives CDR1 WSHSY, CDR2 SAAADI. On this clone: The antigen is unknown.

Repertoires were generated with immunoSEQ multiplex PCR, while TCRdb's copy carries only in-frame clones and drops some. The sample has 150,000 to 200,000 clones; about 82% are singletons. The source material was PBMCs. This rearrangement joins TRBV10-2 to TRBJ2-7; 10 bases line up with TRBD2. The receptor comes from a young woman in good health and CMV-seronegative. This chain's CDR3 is CASSASGRNVEQYF. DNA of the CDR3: TGCGCCAGCAGTGCTAGCGGGAGAAATGTCGAGCAGTACTTC.